These T cell receptor beta chains were read from a single sample in a study of vaccination and CD4 T cells after COVID-19. The antigens for these receptors are not known. TCRdb fed the PCR reads into MiXCR, producing one record per CDR3 protein. The sample records roughly 18,000 distinct CDR3 sequences, around 48% being singletons. The sequences come from CD4+ T cells from blood, cultured in vitro, collected before SARS-CoV-2 vaccination. These receptors came from a human donor who had recovered from COVID-19. Each CDR3 is given with its conserved first and last residue. Fields, in order: J gene, V gene, clone size, D gene, CDR3 DNA, CDR3 protein. The D gene is left open where the match is weak. Not all rows give a size; the values are once, few, many and, for expanded clones, a class.

j_gene: TRBJ1-5; v_gene: TRBV28; abundance: .; d_gene: .; CDR3nt: TGTGCCAGCAGTTCTCGGAAAAGAGGGTTTTATAACAATCAGCCCCAGCATTTT; CDR3aa: CASSSRKRGFYNNQPQHF
j_gene: TRBJ2-3; v_gene: TRBV27; abundance: few; d_gene: TRBD2; CDR3nt: TGTGCCAGCAGTTTAGCCGGGGGGGCAACAGATACGCAGTATTTT; CDR3aa: CASSLAGGATDTQYF
j_gene: TRBJ2-5; v_gene: TRBV24-1; abundance: few; d_gene: TRBD1; CDR3nt: TGTGCCACCAGTGGTAGGGACAGCCGATCGGAGACCCAGTACTTC; CDR3aa: CATSGRDSRSETQYF
j_gene: TRBJ1-6; v_gene: TRBV7-9; abundance: .; d_gene: .; CDR3nt: TGTGCCAGCAGCTTAGTAAGGACTGGGTCACCCCTCCACTTT; CDR3aa: CASSLVRTGSPLHF
j_gene: TRBJ2-4; v_gene: TRBV12-3/TRBV12-4; abundance: .; d_gene: TRBD1; CDR3nt: TGTGCCAGCAGGGGACAGCGGCTAGCCAAAAACATTCAGTACTTC; CDR3aa: CASRGQRLAKNIQYF
j_gene: TRBJ2-1; v_gene: TRBV6-5; abundance: few; d_gene: .; CDR3nt: TGTGCCAGCAGTTACCACGGACGGAACGGTGAGCAGTTCTTC; CDR3aa: CASSYHGRNGEQFF
j_gene: TRBJ1-5; v_gene: TRBV7-9; abundance: .; d_gene: .; CDR3nt: TGTGCCAGCAGCTTATCCGGACGGGACAATCAGCCCCAGCATTTT; CDR3aa: CASSLSGRDNQPQHF
j_gene: TRBJ2-3; v_gene: TRBV20-1; abundance: .; d_gene: TRBD2; CDR3nt: TGCAGTGCTCGCCGCCAACAGGGAGCGGGGGGGAATACGCAGTATTTT; CDR3aa: CSARRQQGAGGNTQYF
j_gene: TRBJ1-5; v_gene: TRBV7-2; abundance: .; d_gene: .; CDR3nt: TGTGCCAGCAGCTTGTATGGGGGGAGCAATCAGCCCCAGCATTTT; CDR3aa: CASSLYGGSNQPQHF
j_gene: TRBJ1-1; v_gene: TRBV6-1; abundance: .; d_gene: .; CDR3nt: TGTGCCAGCAGTCCCAGGGGTTGGGGCACTGAAGCTTTCTTT; CDR3aa: CASSPRGWGTEAFF
j_gene: TRBJ1-5; v_gene: TRBV6-1; abundance: .; d_gene: TRBD1; CDR3nt: TGTGCCAGCAGTGAGGGACAGACCAATCAGCCCCAGCATTTT; CDR3aa: CASSEGQTNQPQHF
j_gene: TRBJ2-7; v_gene: TRBV6-1; abundance: .; d_gene: .; CDR3nt: TGTGCCAGCAGTGTGGGAACTCGGCCCTCCTACGAGCAGTACTTC; CDR3aa: CASSVGTRPSYEQYF
j_gene: TRBJ2-2; v_gene: TRBV19; abundance: .; d_gene: TRBD1; CDR3nt: TGTGCCAGTACCAGGGGGACAGGGCGAACCGGGGAGCTGTTTTTT; CDR3aa: CASTRGTGRTGELFF
j_gene: TRBJ1-2; v_gene: TRBV18; abundance: .; d_gene: TRBD1; CDR3nt: TGTGCCAGCTCACCACTAAGTGGACAGGGGTCCTATGGCTACACCTTC; CDR3aa: CASSPLSGQGSYGYTF
j_gene: TRBJ1-2; v_gene: TRBV14; abundance: .; d_gene: .; CDR3nt: TGTGCCAGCAGCCAAATCCGGGGGAACTATGGCTACACCTTC; CDR3aa: CASSQIRGNYGYTF
j_gene: TRBJ2-2; v_gene: TRBV20-1; abundance: .; d_gene: .; CDR3nt: TGCAGTGCTAGAGACAGGGTCGCCGGGGAGCTGTTTTTT; CDR3aa: CSARDRVAGELFF
j_gene: TRBJ1-1; v_gene: TRBV20-1; abundance: .; d_gene: TRBD1; CDR3nt: TGCAGTGCTAGAGATGACAGGGGGCATACTGAAGCTTTCTTT; CDR3aa: CSARDDRGHTEAFF
j_gene: TRBJ1-5; v_gene: TRBV28; abundance: .; d_gene: TRBD1; CDR3nt: TGTGCCAGCAGTTCCCCAACAGGGGGCAGGCAGCCCCAGCATTTT; CDR3aa: CASSSPTGGRQPQHF
j_gene: TRBJ2-7; v_gene: TRBV27; abundance: .; d_gene: .; CDR3nt: TGCGCCAGCAGCCAAGATCCCACTGGCGAGCAGTACTTC; CDR3aa: CASSQDPTGEQYF
j_gene: TRBJ2-5; v_gene: TRBV10-3; abundance: .; d_gene: .; CDR3nt: TGTGCCATCAGTCCGGGACTGCAGGAGACCCAGTACTTC; CDR3aa: CAISPGLQETQYF
j_gene: TRBJ2-2; v_gene: TRBV2; abundance: once; d_gene: .; CDR3nt: TGTGCCAGCAGATCTAGCAGAGTCACCGGGGAGCTGTTTTTT; CDR3aa: CASRSSRVTGELFF
j_gene: TRBJ2-1; v_gene: TRBV7-8; abundance: few; d_gene: TRBD2; CDR3nt: TGTGCCAGCAGTCATCTAGCGGGAGGGTACAATGAGCAGTTCTTC; CDR3aa: CASSHLAGGYNEQFF
j_gene: TRBJ1-3; v_gene: TRBV7-9; abundance: .; d_gene: TRBD1; CDR3nt: TGTACCAGCAGCCCATGGACAGGTCCTGGAAACACCATATATTTT; CDR3aa: CTSSPWTGPGNTIYF
j_gene: TRBJ1-5; v_gene: TRBV7-8; abundance: few; d_gene: .; CDR3nt: TGTGCCAGCAGCTCAAGGGCAGGGCGTCGCAATCAGCCCCAGCATTTT; CDR3aa: CASSSRAGRRNQPQHF
j_gene: TRBJ1-2; v_gene: TRBV10-3; abundance: .; d_gene: .; CDR3nt: TGTGCCATCAGTGAGGAAGGCTATGGCTACACCTTC; CDR3aa: CAISEEGYGYTF